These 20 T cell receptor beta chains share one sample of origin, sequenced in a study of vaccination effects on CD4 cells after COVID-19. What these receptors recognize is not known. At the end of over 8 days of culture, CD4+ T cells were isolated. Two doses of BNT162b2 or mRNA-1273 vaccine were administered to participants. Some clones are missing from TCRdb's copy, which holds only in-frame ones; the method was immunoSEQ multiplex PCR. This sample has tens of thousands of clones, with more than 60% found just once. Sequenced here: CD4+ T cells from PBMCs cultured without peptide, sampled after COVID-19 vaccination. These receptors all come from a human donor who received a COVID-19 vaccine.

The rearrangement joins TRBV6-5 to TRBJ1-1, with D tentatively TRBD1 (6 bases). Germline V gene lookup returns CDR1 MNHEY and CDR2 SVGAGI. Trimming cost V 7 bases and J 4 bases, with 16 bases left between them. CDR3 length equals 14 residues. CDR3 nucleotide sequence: TGTGCCAGCAAAGCCGAGGGGGTAGGCACTGAAGCTTTCTTT. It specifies CASKAEGVGTEAFF.

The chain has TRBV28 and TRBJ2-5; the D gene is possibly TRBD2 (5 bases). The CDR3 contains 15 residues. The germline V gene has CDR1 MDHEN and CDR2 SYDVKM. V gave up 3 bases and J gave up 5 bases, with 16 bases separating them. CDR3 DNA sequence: TGTGCCAGCAGTTTCTCGGCCAGGACTTACGAGACCCAGTACTTC. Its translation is CASSFSARTYETQYF.

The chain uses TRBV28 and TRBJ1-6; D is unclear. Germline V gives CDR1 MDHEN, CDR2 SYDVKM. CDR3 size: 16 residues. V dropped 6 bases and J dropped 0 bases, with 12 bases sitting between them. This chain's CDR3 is CASRETSSSYNSPLHF. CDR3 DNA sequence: TGTGCCAGCAGGGAGACGTCGAGCTCCTATAATTCACCCCTCCACTTT.

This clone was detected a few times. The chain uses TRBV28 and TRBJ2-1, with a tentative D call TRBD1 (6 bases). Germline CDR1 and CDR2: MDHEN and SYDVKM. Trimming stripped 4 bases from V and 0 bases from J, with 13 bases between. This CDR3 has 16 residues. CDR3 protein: CASSSGTGSSYNEQFF. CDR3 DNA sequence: TGTGCCAGCAGTTCCGGTACAGGGAGCTCCTACAATGAGCAGTTCTTC.

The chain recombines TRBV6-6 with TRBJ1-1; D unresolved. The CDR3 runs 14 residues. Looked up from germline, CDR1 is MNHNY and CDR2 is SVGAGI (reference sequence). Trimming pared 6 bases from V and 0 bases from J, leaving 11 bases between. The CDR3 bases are TGTGCCAGCAGCCCCGGTGGCGTGAACACTGAAGCTTTCTTT. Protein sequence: CASSPGGVNTEAFF.

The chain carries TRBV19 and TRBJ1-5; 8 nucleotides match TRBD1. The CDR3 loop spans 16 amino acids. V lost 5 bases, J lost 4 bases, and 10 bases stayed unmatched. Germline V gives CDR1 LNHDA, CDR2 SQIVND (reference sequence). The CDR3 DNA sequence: TGTGCCAGTAGTCTACCGACAGGGGTAGTAAATCAGCCCCAGCATTTT. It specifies CASSLPTGVVNQPQHF.

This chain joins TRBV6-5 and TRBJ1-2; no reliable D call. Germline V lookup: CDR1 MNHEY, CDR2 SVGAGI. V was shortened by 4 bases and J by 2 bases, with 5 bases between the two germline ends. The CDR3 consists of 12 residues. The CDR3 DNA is TGTGCCAGCAGTTTACGGAACTATGGCTACACCTTC. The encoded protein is CASSLRNYGYTF.

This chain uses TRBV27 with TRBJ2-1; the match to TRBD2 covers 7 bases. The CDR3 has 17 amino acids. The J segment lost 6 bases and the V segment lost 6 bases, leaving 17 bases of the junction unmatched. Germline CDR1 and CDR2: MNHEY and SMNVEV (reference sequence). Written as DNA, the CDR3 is TGTGCCAGCAGGCAGTACCCAGGGTTTTTAGCGGGCAATGAGCAGTTCTTC. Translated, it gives CASRQYPGFLAGNEQFF.

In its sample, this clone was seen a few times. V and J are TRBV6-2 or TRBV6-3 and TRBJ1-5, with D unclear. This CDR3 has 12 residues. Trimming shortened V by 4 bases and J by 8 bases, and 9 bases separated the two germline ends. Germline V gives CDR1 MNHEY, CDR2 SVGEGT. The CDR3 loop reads CASSSSLEPQHF. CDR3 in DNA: TGTGCCAGCAGTTCCTCTTTGGAGCCCCAGCATTTT.

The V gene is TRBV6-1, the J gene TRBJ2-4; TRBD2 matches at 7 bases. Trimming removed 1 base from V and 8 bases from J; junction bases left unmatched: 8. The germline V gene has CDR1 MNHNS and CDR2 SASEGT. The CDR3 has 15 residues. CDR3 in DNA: TGTGCCAGCAGTGAAGACCGGTCTGGGAGGGACATTCAGTACTTC. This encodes CASSEDRSGRDIQYF.

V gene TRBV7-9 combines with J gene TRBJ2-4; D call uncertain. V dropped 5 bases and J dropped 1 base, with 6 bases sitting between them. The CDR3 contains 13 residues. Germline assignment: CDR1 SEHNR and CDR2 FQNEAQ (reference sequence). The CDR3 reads CASSPWAKNIQYF. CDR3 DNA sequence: TGTGCCAGCAGCCCCTGGGCCAAAAACATTCAGTACTTC. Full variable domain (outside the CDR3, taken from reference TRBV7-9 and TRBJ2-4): DTGVSQNPRHKITKRGQNVTFRCDPISEHNRLYWYRQTLGQGPEFLTYFQNEAQLEKSRLLSDRFSAERPKGSFSTLEIQRTEQGDSAMYLCASSPWAKNIQYFGAGTRLSVL.

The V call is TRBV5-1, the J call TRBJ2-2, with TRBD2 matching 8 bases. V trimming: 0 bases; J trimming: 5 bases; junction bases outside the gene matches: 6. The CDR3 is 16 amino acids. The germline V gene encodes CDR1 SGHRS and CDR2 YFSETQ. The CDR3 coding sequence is TGCGCCAGCAGCTTGGATGGGACTAGGAAGACCGGGGAGCTGTTTTTT. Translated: CASSLDGTRKTGELFF.

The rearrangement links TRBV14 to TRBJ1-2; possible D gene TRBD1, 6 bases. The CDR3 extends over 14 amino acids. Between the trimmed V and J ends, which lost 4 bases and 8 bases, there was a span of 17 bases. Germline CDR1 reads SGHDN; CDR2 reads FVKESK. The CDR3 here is CASSRPTNRVGYTF. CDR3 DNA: TGTGCCAGCAGCCGTCCAACGAACAGGGTAGGCTACACCTTC.

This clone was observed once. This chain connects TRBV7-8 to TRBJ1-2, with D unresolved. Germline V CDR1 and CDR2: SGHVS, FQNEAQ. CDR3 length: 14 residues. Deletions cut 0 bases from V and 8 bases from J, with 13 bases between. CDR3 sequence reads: CASSLAQGYGGYTF. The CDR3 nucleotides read TGTGCCAGCAGCTTAGCTCAAGGGTATGGGGGCTACACCTTC.

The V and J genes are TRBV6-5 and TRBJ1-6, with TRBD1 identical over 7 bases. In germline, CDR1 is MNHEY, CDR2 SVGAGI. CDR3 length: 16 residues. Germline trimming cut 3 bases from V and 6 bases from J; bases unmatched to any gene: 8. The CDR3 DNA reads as TGTGCCAGCAGTTATAGGGCGCCAGGGGGTAATTCACCCCTCCACTTT. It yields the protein CASSYRAPGGNSPLHF.

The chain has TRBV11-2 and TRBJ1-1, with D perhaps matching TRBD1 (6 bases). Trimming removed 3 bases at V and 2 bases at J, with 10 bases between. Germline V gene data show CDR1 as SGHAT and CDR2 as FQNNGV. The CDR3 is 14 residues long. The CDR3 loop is CASSFLQGNTEAFF. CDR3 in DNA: TGTGCCAGCAGCTTCTTACAGGGTAACACTGAAGCTTTCTTT.

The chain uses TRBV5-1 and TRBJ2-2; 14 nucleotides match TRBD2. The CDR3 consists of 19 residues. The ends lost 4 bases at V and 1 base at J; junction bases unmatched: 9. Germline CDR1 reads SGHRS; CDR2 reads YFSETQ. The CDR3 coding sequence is TGCGCCAGCAGCAGAAGCGGGACTAGCGGGGGCCTGAACACCGGGGAGCTGTTTTTT. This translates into CASSRSGTSGGLNTGELFF.

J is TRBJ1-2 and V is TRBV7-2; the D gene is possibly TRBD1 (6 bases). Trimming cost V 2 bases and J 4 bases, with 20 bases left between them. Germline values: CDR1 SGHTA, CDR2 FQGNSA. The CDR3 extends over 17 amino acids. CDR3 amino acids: CASSLTDQQVGAYGYTF. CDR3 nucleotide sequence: TGTGCCAGCAGCTTAACCGACCAACAGGTGGGGGCCTATGGCTACACCTTC.

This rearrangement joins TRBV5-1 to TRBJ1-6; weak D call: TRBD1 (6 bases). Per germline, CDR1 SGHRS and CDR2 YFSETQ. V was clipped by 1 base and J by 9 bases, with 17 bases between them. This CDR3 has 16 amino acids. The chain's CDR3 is CASSLSATGSGSPLHF. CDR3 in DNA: TGCGCCAGCAGCTTGAGTGCCACAGGGTCGGGTTCACCCCTCCACTTT.

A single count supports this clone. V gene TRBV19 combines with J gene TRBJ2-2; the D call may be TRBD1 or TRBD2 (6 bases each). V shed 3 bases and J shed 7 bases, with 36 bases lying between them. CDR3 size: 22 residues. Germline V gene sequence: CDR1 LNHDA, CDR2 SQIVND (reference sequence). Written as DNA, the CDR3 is TGTGCCAGTAGTATGGGGACTCCTCGGTTATGGGACAAGGGGACCTCCAACGGGGAGCTGTTTTTT. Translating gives CASSMGTPRLWDKGTSNGELFF.